The rows below give T cell receptor beta chains drawn from one sample of a study of cytomegalovirus exposure and HLA in healthy donors. The table came from immunoSEQ multiplex PCR; TCRdb's copy has only in-frame clones and leaves some out. The sample table includes about 170,000 clones. Sequences were obtained from PBMCs. These receptors all come from a woman younger than 35 in good health and CMV-seropositive. Both conserved end residues are part of each CDR3. Each record gives: D gene, J gene, V gene, CDR3 DNA, CDR3 protein. D genes are given only for firm matches.

d_call: NA; j_call: TRBJ2-7; v_call: TRBV5-3; cdr3_nt: TGTGCCAGAAGCTTGGTTCAGGGGATGTACGAGCAGTACTTC; cdr3_aa: CARSLVQGMYEQYF
d_call: TRBD1; j_call: TRBJ2-3; v_call: TRBV5-1; cdr3_nt: TGCGCCAGCAGCTTCCCGGACAGGGGAGATACGCAGTATTTT; cdr3_aa: CASSFPDRGDTQYF
d_call: NA; j_call: TRBJ2-7; v_call: TRBV9; cdr3_nt: TGTGCCAGCAGCGCCCCAGGGTTGTACGAGCAGTACTTC; cdr3_aa: CASSAPGLYEQYF
d_call: TRBD2; j_call: TRBJ2-5; v_call: TRBV6-5; cdr3_nt: TGTGCCAGCAGTTACCCCAGCGGGACGGGGGAGACCCAGTACTTC; cdr3_aa: CASSYPSGTGETQYF
d_call: TRBD1; j_call: TRBJ2-7; v_call: TRBV4-1; cdr3_nt: TGCGCCAGCAGCCAGCTCACTACGGGACAGGCCTCCTACGAGCAGTACTTC; cdr3_aa: CASSQLTTGQASYEQYF
d_call: NA; j_call: TRBJ2-5; v_call: TRBV7-8; cdr3_nt: TGTGCCAGCAGCCGGGGAGAGGAGACCCAGTACTTC; cdr3_aa: CASSRGEETQYF
d_call: NA; j_call: TRBJ1-2; v_call: TRBV6-1; cdr3_nt: TGTGCCAGCAGTGAAACAGGATGGGATGGCTACACCTTC; cdr3_aa: CASSETGWDGYTF
d_call: NA; j_call: TRBJ2-3; v_call: TRBV2; cdr3_nt: TGTGCCAGCAGTGAAAATACACTCGCGGGGAGACCAGCAGCAGATACGCAGTATTTT; cdr3_aa: CASSENTLAGRPAADTQYF
d_call: NA; j_call: TRBJ2-6; v_call: TRBV11-1; cdr3_nt: TGTGCCAGCAGTTCACAGGGTTCTGGGGCCAACGTCCTGACTTTC; cdr3_aa: CASSSQGSGANVLTF
d_call: NA; j_call: TRBJ2-3; v_call: TRBV6-4; cdr3_nt: TGTGCCAGCAGTGCCGTGGGGCCCACAGATACGCAGTATTTT; cdr3_aa: CASSAVGPTDTQYF